The rows below give T cell receptor beta chains drawn from one sample of a study of blood T cell repertoires in COVID-19. Using immunoSEQ multiplex PCR, the repertoire was profiled, and TCRdb retains in-frame clones only, with some absent. This repertoire shows 150,000 to 200,000 clones, 86% found once; its top ten account for approximately 3.5%. The sample consisted of peripheral blood. These receptor sequences come from a man in his 70s with acute or convalescent COVID-19. CDR3s include the opening cysteine and the closing phenylalanine or tryptophan. Fields, in order: J gene, clone size, D gene, V gene, CDR3 DNA, CDR3 protein. The D gene is left open where the match is weak. Clone size, where shown, is once, few, many, or a class for clones that have expanded.

TRBJ2-1,.,TRBD1,TRBV6-5,TGTGCCAGCAGTTACTCAGGACAGGGTGGAAATGAGCAGTTCTTC,CASSYSGQGGNEQFF
TRBJ2-1,.,TRBD2,TRBV5-1,TGCGCCAGCAGCTTAACTAGCGGGAGATGGCCGTTCTTC,CASSLTSGRWPFF
TRBJ2-1,.,TRBD2,TRBV19,TGTGCCAGTAGTAACGGGAGGGCCTACAAAAATGAGCAGTTCTTC,CASSNGRAYKNEQFF
TRBJ2-5,.,.,TRBV7-9,TGTGCCAGCACACCAGGGGAAGAGACCCAGTACTTC,CASTPGEETQYF
TRBJ2-3,few,TRBD2,TRBV20-1,TGCAGTGCTAGTGGAGGGACTAGCGGGGGAGATACGCAGTATTTT,CSASGGTSGGDTQYF
TRBJ1-1,.,.,TRBV6-5,TGTGCCAGCAGTTTAGACAGCTTGAACACTGAAGCTTTCTTT,CASSLDSLNTEAFF
TRBJ2-5,.,TRBD1,TRBV7-9,TGTGCCAGCAGCCCTCGGACAGGGGGCGAAGAGACCCAGTACTTC,CASSPRTGGEETQYF
TRBJ1-1,.,.,TRBV3-1/TRBV3-2,TGTGCCAGCAGCCAACGAGTGAACACTGAAGCTTTCTTT,CASSQRVNTEAFF
TRBJ1-1,.,.,TRBV7-3,TGTGCCAGCAGCCCTTCAGGGTTCATGAACACTGAAGCTTTCTTT,CASSPSGFMNTEAFF
TRBJ2-3,.,.,TRBV6-5,TGTGCCAGCAGAAGGGTGGGGGGGCCCGGAGATACGCAGTATTTT,CASRRVGGPGDTQYF
TRBJ2-3,.,.,TRBV27,TGTGCCAGCAGTCAACGGGACTCTAGCACAGATACGCAGTATTTT,CASSQRDSSTDTQYF
TRBJ2-7,few,.,TRBV7-2,TGTGCCAGCAGGTCCTTGACAAAGACCTACGAGCAGTACTTC,CASRSLTKTYEQYF
TRBJ1-1,once,.,TRBV30,TGTGCCTGGACTCGGGTCCTGAACACTGAAGCTTTCTTT,CAWTRVLNTEAFF
TRBJ1-3,.,.,TRBV27,TGTGCCAGCAGTTTGTCGGGGGAGACTGGAAACACCATATATTTT,CASSLSGETGNTIYF
TRBJ2-1,.,.,TRBV7-2,TGTGCCAGCAGCTTAAGGGGTAGCGGAGTCTATGAGCAGTTCTTC,CASSLRGSGVYEQFF
TRBJ1-2,.,TRBD1,TRBV4-3,TGCGCCAGCAGCCAAGGGGCGACAGGGAGACATAACTATGGCTACACCTTC,CASSQGATGRHNYGYTF
TRBJ1-1,.,TRBD1,TRBV6-1,TGTGCCAGCAGACCCCAACAGGGGTGGACTGAAGCTTTCTTT,CASRPQQGWTEAFF
TRBJ2-7,.,.,TRBV19,TGTGCCAGTAAAGTGAGCGGGCGATCCTCCTACGAGCAGTACTTC,CASKVSGRSSYEQYF
TRBJ1-4,.,.,TRBV28,TGTGCCAGCAGTTCAATGACTGGGAATGAAAAACTGTTTTTT,CASSSMTGNEKLFF
TRBJ1-3,.,TRBD1,TRBV2,TGTGCCAGCAGTGAAGCCAGGGGGCTTGGAAACACCATATATTTT,CASSEARGLGNTIYF
TRBJ2-7,.,.,TRBV3-1/TRBV3-2,TGTGCCAGCAGCCAGTCGACTAGTTGGGACGAGCAGTACTTC,CASSQSTSWDEQYF
TRBJ2-1,.,.,TRBV14,TGTGCCAGCAGCCAATACAGGCCCTACAATGAGCAGTTCTTC,CASSQYRPYNEQFF
TRBJ2-7,.,.,TRBV5-1,TGCGCCAGCAGCCCAACCGGGACATCACCCTTCGAGCAGTACTTC,CASSPTGTSPFEQYF